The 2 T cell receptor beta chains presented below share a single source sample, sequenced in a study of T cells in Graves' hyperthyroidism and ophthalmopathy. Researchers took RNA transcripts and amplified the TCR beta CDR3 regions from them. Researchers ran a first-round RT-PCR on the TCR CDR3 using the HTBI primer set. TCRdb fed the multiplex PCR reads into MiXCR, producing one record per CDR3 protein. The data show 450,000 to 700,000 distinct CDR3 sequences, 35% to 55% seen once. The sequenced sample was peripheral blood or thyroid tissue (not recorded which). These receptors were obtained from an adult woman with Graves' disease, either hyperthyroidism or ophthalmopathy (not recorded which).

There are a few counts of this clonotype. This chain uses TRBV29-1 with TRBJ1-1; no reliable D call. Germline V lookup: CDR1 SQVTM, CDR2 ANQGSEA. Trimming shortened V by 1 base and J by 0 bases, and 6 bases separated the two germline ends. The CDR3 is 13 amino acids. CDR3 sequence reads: CSVEVSMNTEAFF. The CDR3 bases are TGCAGCGTTGAAGTGAGCATGAACACTGAAGCTTTCTTT.

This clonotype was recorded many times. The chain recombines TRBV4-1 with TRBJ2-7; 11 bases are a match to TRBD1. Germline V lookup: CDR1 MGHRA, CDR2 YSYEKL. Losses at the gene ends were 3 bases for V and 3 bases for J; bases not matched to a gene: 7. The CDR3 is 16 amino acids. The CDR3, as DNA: TGCGCCAGCAGCCAGTCGGGACAGGGGGGCGTCTACGAGCAGTACTTC. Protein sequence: CASSQSGQGGVYEQYF.